This is a list of T cell receptor beta chains from one sample in a study of T cell responses to AZD1222 COVID-19 vaccine. TCRdb's table, derived via immunoSEQ multiplex PCR, lists solely in-frame clones and lacks some. The repertoire includes about 180,000 clones, roughly 88% of them detected once, and roughly 0.5% sits in the top ten. Material: peripheral blood, obtained on day 0 of AZD1222 vaccination. These receptors originate from an adult in good health. The CDR3 runs from the conserved cysteine through the conserved F or W. A D gene is named only where the DNA matches it firmly. For some rows the clone size is stated as once, few or many, or as a class when expanded; others skip it.

>NA|TRBJ2-5|TRBD2|TRBV4-1
CASSQEAVGGLAGVYQETQYF
TGCGCCAGCAGCCAAGAAGCGGTAGGGGGACTAGCGGGGGTTTACCAAGAGACCCAGTACTTC
>NA|TRBJ1-1|TRBD1|TRBV12-3/TRBV12-4
CASSPQGDTEAFF
TGTGCCAGCAGTCCTCAGGGGGACACTGAAGCTTTCTTT
>few|TRBJ1-6|NA|TRBV9
CASSVSGTPSNSPLHF
TGTGCCAGCAGCGTCTCCGGGACCCCCAGCAATTCACCCCTCCACTTT
>few|TRBJ1-1|NA|TRBV7-9
CASSLGAGWDTEAFF
TGTGCCAGCAGCTTAGGGGCGGGCTGGGACACTGAAGCTTTCTTT
>NA|TRBJ1-1|NA|TRBV18
CASSPASGRGMNTEAFF
TGTGCCAGCTCACCAGCCTCGGGAAGGGGGATGAACACTGAAGCTTTCTTT
>NA|TRBJ1-1|TRBD1|TRBV5-6
CASSLVGTAGANTEAFF
TGTGCCAGCAGCTTGGTAGGGACAGCGGGAGCCAACACTGAAGCTTTCTTT
>NA|TRBJ2-7|TRBD1|TRBV7-6
CASSPETGVASYEQYF
TGTGCCAGCAGCCCCGAGACAGGGGTCGCCTCCTACGAGCAGTACTTC
>NA|TRBJ2-1|TRBD2|TRBV5-1
CASSLVSAGGYNEQFF
TGCGCCAGCAGCTTGGTGTCAGCGGGGGGCTACAATGAGCAGTTCTTC
>few|TRBJ1-6|NA|TRBV3-1/TRBV3-2
CASRASPYNSPLHF
TGTGCCAGCAGAGCCAGCCCCTATAATTCACCCCTCCACTTT
>NA|TRBJ1-5|TRBD1|TRBV2
CASSEGTVSNQPQHF
TGTGCCAGCAGCGAAGGGACAGTTAGCAATCAGCCCCAGCATTTT
>few|TRBJ2-5|TRBD1|TRBV5-8
CASSSRTGGEETQYF
TGTGCCAGCAGTTCACGGACAGGGGGAGAGGAGACCCAGTACTTC
>NA|TRBJ2-7|TRBD2|TRBV10-1
CASSESGLAGAYEQYF
TGCGCCAGCAGTGAGTCCGGACTAGCGGGAGCCTACGAGCAGTACTTC
>few|TRBJ2-3|TRBD1|TRBV6-6
CASSALTGGEDTQYF
TGTGCCAGCAGTGCCCTCACAGGGGGAGAAGATACGCAGTATTTT
>NA|TRBJ1-3|NA|TRBV5-1
CASSLTDSGNTIYF
TGCGCCAGCAGCTTGACGGACTCTGGAAACACCATATATTTT
>NA|TRBJ1-3|NA|TRBV15
CATRGTGNTIYF
TGTGCCACCAGGGGGACTGGAAACACCATATATTTT
>NA|TRBJ1-3|NA|TRBV2
CASSYDSSGNTIYF
TGTGCCAGCAGCTACGACAGCTCTGGAAACACCATATATTTT
>NA|TRBJ2-6|NA|TRBV6-2/TRBV6-3
CASSPPRRGSSGANVLTF
TGTGCCAGCAGCCCCCCCAGGCGAGGGAGCTCTGGGGCCAACGTCCTGACTTTC
>NA|TRBJ2-5|NA|TRBV11-2
CASSPRETQYF
TGTGCCAGCAGCCCACGCGAGACCCAGTACTTC
>NA|TRBJ2-5|NA|TRBV18
CASSPVRQVELTQYF
TGTGCCAGCTCACCGGTTAGACAGGTGGAATTGACCCAGTACTTC
>NA|TRBJ2-5|NA|TRBV18
CASSQSGGRETQYF
TGTGCCAGCTCACAGTCTGGGGGGCGAGAGACCCAGTACTTC
>NA|TRBJ2-6|NA|TRBV30
CARTGGSFSGANVLTF
TGTGCTCGGACCGGGGGAAGTTTCTCTGGGGCCAACGTCCTGACTTTC
>once|TRBJ1-5|NA|TRBV6-5
CASSLRPFSNQPQHF
TGTGCCAGCAGCCTCAGACCCTTTAGTAATCAGCCCCAGCATTTT